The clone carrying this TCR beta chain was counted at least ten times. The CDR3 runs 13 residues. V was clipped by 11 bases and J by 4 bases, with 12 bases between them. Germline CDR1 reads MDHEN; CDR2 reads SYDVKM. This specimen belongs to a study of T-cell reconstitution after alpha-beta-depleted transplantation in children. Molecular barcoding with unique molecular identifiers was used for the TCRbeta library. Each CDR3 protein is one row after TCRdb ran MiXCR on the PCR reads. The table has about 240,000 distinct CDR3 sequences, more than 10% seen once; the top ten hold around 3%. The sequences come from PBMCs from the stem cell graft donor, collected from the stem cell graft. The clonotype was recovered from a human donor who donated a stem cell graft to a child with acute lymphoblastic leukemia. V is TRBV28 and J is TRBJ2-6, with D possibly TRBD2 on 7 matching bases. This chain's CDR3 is CAGRGAGANVLTF. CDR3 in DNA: TGTGCCGGTCGGGGGGCCGGGGCCAACGTCCTGACTTTC.